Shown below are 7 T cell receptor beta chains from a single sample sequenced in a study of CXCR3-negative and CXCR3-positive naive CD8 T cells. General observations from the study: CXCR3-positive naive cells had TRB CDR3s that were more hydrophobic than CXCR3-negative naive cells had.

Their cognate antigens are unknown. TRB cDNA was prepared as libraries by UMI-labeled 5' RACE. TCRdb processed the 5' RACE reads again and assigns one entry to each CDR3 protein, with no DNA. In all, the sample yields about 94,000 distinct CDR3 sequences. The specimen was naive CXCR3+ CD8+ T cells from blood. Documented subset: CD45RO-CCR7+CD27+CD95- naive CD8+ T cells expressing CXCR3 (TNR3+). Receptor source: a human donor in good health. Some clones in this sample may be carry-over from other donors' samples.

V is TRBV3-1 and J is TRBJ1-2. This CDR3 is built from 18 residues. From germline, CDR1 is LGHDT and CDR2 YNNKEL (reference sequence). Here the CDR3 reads CASSQDGSASSYEYGYTF.

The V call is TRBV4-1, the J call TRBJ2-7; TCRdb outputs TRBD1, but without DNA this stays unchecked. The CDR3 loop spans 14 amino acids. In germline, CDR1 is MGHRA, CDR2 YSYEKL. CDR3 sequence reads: CASSQDRVAYEQYF.

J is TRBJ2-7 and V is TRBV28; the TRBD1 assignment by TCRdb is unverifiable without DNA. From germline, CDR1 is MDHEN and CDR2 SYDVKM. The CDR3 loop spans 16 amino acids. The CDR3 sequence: CASSPLGGRRPYEQYF.

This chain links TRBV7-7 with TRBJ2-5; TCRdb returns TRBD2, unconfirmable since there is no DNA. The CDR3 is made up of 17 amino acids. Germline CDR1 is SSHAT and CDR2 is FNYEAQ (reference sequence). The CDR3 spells CASRWTSGGGDQETQYF.

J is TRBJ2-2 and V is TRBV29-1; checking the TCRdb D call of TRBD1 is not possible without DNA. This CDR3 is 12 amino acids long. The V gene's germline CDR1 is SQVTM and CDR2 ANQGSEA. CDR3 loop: CSVEGGSGELFF.

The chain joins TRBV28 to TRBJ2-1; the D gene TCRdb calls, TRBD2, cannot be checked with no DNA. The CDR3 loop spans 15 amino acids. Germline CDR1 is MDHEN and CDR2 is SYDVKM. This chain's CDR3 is CASSLVREMGNEQFF.

The CDR3 spells CASRHGYEQFF. The V call is TRBV6-5, the J call TRBJ2-1. Germline values: CDR1 MNHEY, CDR2 SVGAGI. The CDR3 runs to 11 residues.